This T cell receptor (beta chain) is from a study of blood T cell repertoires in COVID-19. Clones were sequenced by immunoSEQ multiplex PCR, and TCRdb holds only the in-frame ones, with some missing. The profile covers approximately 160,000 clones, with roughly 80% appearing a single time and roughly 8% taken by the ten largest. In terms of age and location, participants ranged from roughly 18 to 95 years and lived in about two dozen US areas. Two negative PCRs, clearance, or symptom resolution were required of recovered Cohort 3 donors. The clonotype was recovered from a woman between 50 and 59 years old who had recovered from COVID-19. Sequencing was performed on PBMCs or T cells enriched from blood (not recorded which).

As DNA, the CDR3 is TGTGCCAGCAGCTTAATACCGGGACTATTTTTCGGGGAGCTGTTTTTT. It specifies CASSLIPGLFFGELFF. The rearrangement joins TRBV7-2 to TRBJ2-2; TRBD2 matches at 7 bases. Trimming cost V 2 bases and J 7 bases; bases outside gene matches: 10. The CDR3 covers 16 residues. The V gene's germline CDR1 is SGHTA and CDR2 FQGNSA.